Below are 27 T cell receptor beta chains sequenced from a single sample in a study of T cells in Graves' hyperthyroidism and ophthalmopathy. TCR beta CDR3 regions were amplified from RNA. Primed by the HTBI set, a first-round RT-PCR was run on the TCR CDR3. MiXCR was run by TCRdb on the multiplex PCR reads, yielding one entry per CDR3 protein. The table lists approximately 410,000 distinct CDR3 sequences, 12% to 15% of them singletons. Sequenced: blood. All receptors derive from a woman between 18 and 29 years old with Graves' hyperthyroidism.

This clonotype was recorded at least ten times. The V and J genes are TRBV20-1 and TRBJ2-1; D perhaps matches TRBD2 (7 bases). Deletions cut 0 bases from V and 4 bases from J, with 19 bases between. The CDR3 spans 17 residues. Germline values: CDR1 DFQATT, CDR2 SNEGSKA (reference sequence). The CDR3 spells CSARDWGLAANYNEQFF. In DNA, the CDR3 is TGCAGTGCTAGAGATTGGGGGCTAGCGGCAAATTACAATGAGCAGTTCTTC.

This clonotype is a singleton in its sample. J is TRBJ2-5 and V is TRBV18; TRBD2 aligns across 15 bases. V shed 3 bases, J shed 4 bases, and the junction held 6 bases outside the gene matches. The germline gives CDR1 KGHSH, CDR2 LQKENI. CDR3 size: 17 residues. DNA of the CDR3: TGTGCCAGCTCACCTCCTCCGGGACTAGCGGGAGGAGAGACCCAGTACTTC. This sequence encodes CASSPPPGLAGGETQYF. Based on the CDR3 plus reference TRBV18 and TRBJ2-5, the full variable domain is NAGVMQNPRHLVRRRGQEARLRCSPMKGHSHVYWYRQLPEEGLKFMVYLQKENIIDESGMPKERFSAEFPKEGPSILRIQQVVRGDSAAYFCASSPPPGLAGGETQYFGPGTRLLVL.

The sample holds many counts of this clonotype. The chain is built from TRBV3-1 and TRBJ2-7; the D gene is possibly TRBD2 (6 bases). V lost 2 bases to trimming and J lost 3 bases, with 14 bases between them. The V gene's germline CDR1 is LGHDT and CDR2 YNNKEL (reference sequence). The CDR3 length is 15 residues. The CDR3 bases are TGTGCCAGCAGCCAAAGAGCGGAGGGGATCTACGAGCAGTACTTC. This codes for CASSQRAEGIYEQYF.

V gene TRBV19 combines with J gene TRBJ2-2; the match to TRBD2 covers 7 bases. Germline V gene lookup returns CDR1 LNHDA and CDR2 SQIVND (reference sequence). Trimming removed 5 bases from V and 5 bases from J; junction bases left unmatched: 11. The CDR3 sequence is 16 residues long. Here the CDR3 reads CASSHLGLKGTGELFF. The CDR3 region has the DNA TGTGCCAGTAGTCACCTGGGACTAAAGGGGACCGGGGAGCTGTTTTTT. The full variable domain, rest sourced from reference TRBV19 and TRBJ2-2, is DGGITQSPKYLFRKEGQNVTLSCEQNLNHDAMYWYRQDPGQGLRLIYYSQIVNDFQKGDIAEGYSVSREKKESFPLTVTSAQKNPTAFYLCASSHLGLKGTGELFFGEGSRLTVL.

This chain uses TRBV25-1 with TRBJ1-3; D possibly corresponds to TRBD1 (5 bases). The CDR3 extends over 14 amino acids. V was shortened by 3 bases and J by 8 bases, with 14 bases between the two germline ends. The germline CDR1 and CDR2 sequences are MGHDK and SYGVNS. CDR3 protein: CASSDLRGRDTIYF. CDR3 in DNA: TGTGCCAGCAGTGATCTGAGGGGAAGGGACACCATATATTTT.

The chain links TRBV27 to TRBJ1-5; D call uncertain. Germline CDR1 is MNHEY and CDR2 is SMNVEV (reference sequence). V lost 5 bases to trimming and J lost 7 bases, with 12 bases between them. This CDR3 is built from 13 residues. The CDR3 nucleotides read TGTGCCAGCAGTGACAAAGAGGAGCAGCCCCAGCATTTT. It translates to CASSDKEEQPQHF.

This clonotype was detected many times. The chain carries TRBV5-5 and TRBJ2-7; D gene unclear. V was cut by 0 bases and J by 0 bases, with 10 bases left in between. Germline loops: CDR1 SGHKS, CDR2 YYEKEE (reference sequence). CDR3 size: 15 residues. In nucleotides, the CDR3 is TGTGCCAGCAGCTTGGATTTAGGGAACTCCTACGAGCAGTACTTC. Protein sequence: CASSLDLGNSYEQYF.

This clonotype was detected only a few times. The rearrangement uses TRBV12-3 or TRBV12-4 and TRBJ2-2, with D perhaps TRBD1 (6 bases). The length of the CDR3 is 14 residues. Trimming took 8 bases from V and 4 from J, leaving 14 bases between them. The CDR3 nucleotides are TGTGCCAGCTACCCCACAGGGCTCACCGGGGAGCTGTTTTTT. Translation gives CASYPTGLTGELFF.

This clonotype was seen at least ten times. The chain recombines TRBV3-1 with TRBJ1-1; D uncertain. The CDR3 sequence is 13 residues long. The ends were cut back, 0 bases at V and 5 bases at J, with 7 bases in the middle. Germline CDR1 reads LGHDT; CDR2 reads YNNKEL (reference sequence). CDR3 nucleotide sequence: TGTGCCAGCAGCCAAGATAGGGTGACTGAAGCTTTCTTT. The encoded protein is CASSQDRVTEAFF.

A few counts support this clonotype. The chain recombines TRBV5-1 with TRBJ2-1, with 9 bases matching TRBD2. Unmatched junction bases numbered 8, after V lost 0 bases and J lost 4 bases. CDR1 is SGHRS, CDR2 YFSETQ, per germline. CDR3 length equals 17 residues. The CDR3 is CASSLEASGTTYNEQFF. CDR3 in DNA: TGCGCCAGCAGCTTGGAGGCTAGCGGGACTACTTACAATGAGCAGTTCTTC. Supplemented by reference TRBV5-1 and TRBJ2-1, the full variable domain reads KAGVTQTPRYLIKTRGQQVTLSCSPISGHRSVSWYQQTPGQGLQFLFEYFSETQRNKGNFPGRFSGRQFSNSRSEMNVSTLELGDSALYLCASSLEASGTTYNEQFFGPGTRLTVL.

This clonotype was detected many times. The chain links TRBV15 to TRBJ2-5; TRBD2 might be the D (6 bases). V was clipped by 8 bases and J by 4 bases, with 20 bases between them. The CDR3 is made up of 15 amino acids. The V gene's germline CDR1 is LNHNV and CDR2 YYDKDF (reference sequence). The CDR3 coding sequence is TGTGCCACCTCATACCAACTAGCATTGGTAGAGACCCAGTACTTC. This sequence encodes CATSYQLALVETQYF. The whole variable domain, filled in from reference TRBV15 and TRBJ2-5, reads DAMVIQNPRYQVTQFGKPVTLSCSQTLNHNVMYWYQQKSSQAPKLLFHYYDKDFNNEADTPDNFQSRRPNTSFCFLDIRSPGLGDTAMYLCATSYQLALVETQYFGPGTRLLVL.

The V call is TRBV29-1, the J call TRBJ2-7; a possible D gene is TRBD2 (6 bases). With 0 bases removed from V and 3 bases from J, the gap between germline ends came to 12 bases. The CDR3 is made up of 14 amino acids. The germline gives CDR1 SQVTM, CDR2 ANQGSEA. The CDR3 coding sequence is TGCAGCGTTGAAGATCGGCAGGGACTCTACGAGCAGTACTTC. This codes for CSVEDRQGLYEQYF.

The V gene is TRBV7-2, the J gene TRBJ1-1, with D possibly being TRBD1 (6 bases). The CDR3 has 14 amino acids. Trimming stripped 8 bases from V and 4 bases from J, with 17 bases between. Germline V gives CDR1 SGHTA, CDR2 FQGNSA. The CDR3 bases are TGTGCCAGCGCCTATCAGGGGAAGGGCACTGAAGCTTTCTTT. Protein product: CASAYQGKGTEAFF.

V usage is TRBV20-1 and J usage is TRBJ2-1; D is unresolved. The germline V gene has CDR1 DFQATT and CDR2 SNEGSKA (reference sequence). The CDR3 consists of 15 residues. V was shortened by 2 bases and J by 7 bases, with 18 bases between the two germline ends. The CDR3 region has the DNA TGCAGTGCTAGATACGGGCGGACGGAGATAAATGAGCAGTTCTTC. Its translation is CSARYGRTEINEQFF.

Ten or more counts support this clonotype. This chain connects TRBV24-1 to TRBJ1-1; 7 bases line up with TRBD1. J was trimmed by 4 bases and V by 4 bases; bases with no gene match: 8. CDR3 length equals 15 residues. From germline, CDR1 is KGHDR and CDR2 SFDVKD. The CDR3 sequence is CATSDPRRGSTEAFF. The CDR3, as DNA: TGTGCCACCAGTGACCCCCGCAGGGGGAGCACTGAAGCTTTCTTT.

The chain joins TRBV6-1 to TRBJ1-4; D remains unclear. The germline V gene has CDR1 MNHNS and CDR2 SASEGT. The V and J ends lost 3 bases and 4 bases respectively, with 9 bases between them. The CDR3 contains 14 residues. CDR3 loop: CASSDVDLNEKLFF. In DNA, the CDR3 is TGTGCCAGCAGTGATGTGGACCTTAATGAAAAACTGTTTTTT.

This clonotype was found a few times. The chain employs TRBV10-3 and TRBJ1-2, with 10 bases matching TRBD1. The germline V gene encodes CDR1 ENHRY and CDR2 SYGVKD. This CDR3 is built from 12 residues. The V gene end was trimmed by 4 bases and the J gene end by 11 bases; junction bases not matched to a gene: 4. The CDR3 is CAISVGTGEYTF. DNA of the CDR3: TGTGCCATCAGTGTCGGGACAGGGGAGTACACCTTC.

The genes are TRBV2 and TRBJ2-3; 14 nucleotides agree with TRBD2. The CDR3 consists of 15 residues. Losses at the gene ends were 10 bases for V and 5 bases for J; bases not matched to a gene: 8. Germline lookup yields CDR1 SNHLY and CDR2 FYNNEI. CDR3 region: CATHGTSGRRDTQYF. Written as DNA, the CDR3 is TGTGCCACCCATGGGACTAGCGGGAGAAGAGATACGCAGTATTTT.

This clonotype has ten or more counts. This rearrangement joins TRBV5-6 to TRBJ2-2; 9 positions match TRBD2. V gave up 4 bases and J gave up 5 bases; unmatched junction bases: 3. This CDR3 comprises 14 residues. The germline V gene has CDR1 SGHDT and CDR2 YYEEEE. The CDR3 DNA follows: TGTGCCAGCAGCGCGGGACTAGCTACCGGGGAGCTGTTTTTT. It specifies CASSAGLATGELFF.

The sample holds many counts of this clonotype. The rearrangement uses TRBV2 and TRBJ1-5, with D hard to call. This CDR3 is 15 amino acids long. CDR1 SNHLY and CDR2 FYNNEI come from the germline V gene. The V and J ends lost 7 bases and 7 bases respectively, with 20 bases between them. This chain's CDR3 is CASISSPGRGQPQHF. CDR3 DNA: TGTGCCAGCATCTCGTCCCCTGGCCGAGGGCAGCCCCAGCATTTT.

The V gene is TRBV2, the J gene TRBJ2-1, with TRBD2 identical over 8 bases. CDR1 is SNHLY, CDR2 FYNNEI, per germline. The CDR3 sequence is 15 residues long. The V gene end was trimmed by 4 bases and the J gene end by 6 bases; junction bases not matched to a gene: 8. The chain's CDR3 is CASSGGTRGLNEQFF. Written as DNA, the CDR3 is TGTGCCAGCAGTGGCGGGACTAGAGGCCTCAATGAGCAGTTCTTC.

This clonotype was counted at least ten times. The chain carries TRBV20-1 and TRBJ2-7, with D possibly TRBD2 on 5 matching bases. V dropped 6 bases and J dropped 0 bases, with 18 bases sitting between them. Per germline, CDR1 DFQATT and CDR2 SNEGSKA (reference sequence). The CDR3 totals 15 residues. CDR3 sequence: CSARPFNRGSYEQYF. Written as DNA, the CDR3 is TGCAGTGCCAGACCGTTCAACCGGGGCTCCTACGAGCAGTACTTC.

A few counts support this clonotype. This chain links TRBV15 with TRBJ2-3; TRBD2 matches 11 bases. Germline V gene data show CDR1 as LNHNV and CDR2 as YYDKDF (reference sequence). The length of the CDR3 is 17 residues. Trimming took 2 bases from V and 2 from J; bases not matched to a gene: 6. The CDR3 nucleotides read TGTGCCACCAGCAGACCCCGTAGCGGGAGGGCCACAGATACGCAGTATTTT. This gives the protein CATSRPRSGRATDTQYF.

There are many counts of this clonotype. The chain combines TRBV6-1 with TRBJ2-7; D might be TRBD2 (5 bases). Germline assignment: CDR1 MNHNS and CDR2 SASEGT. V was clipped by 8 bases and J by 7 bases, with 24 bases between them. The CDR3 runs to 15 residues. The CDR3 DNA follows: TGTGCCAGCGGCCCCATCCGGGATCCCAACGAGGAGCAGTACTTC. Protein sequence: CASGPIRDPNEEQYF.

The V and J genes are TRBV6-9 and TRBJ1-3; D ambiguous. Trimming pared 3 bases from V and 0 bases from J, leaving 9 bases between. Per germline, CDR1 MNHGY and CDR2 SVAAGI. The CDR3 has 15 amino acids. The CDR3 reads CASSYEAYSGNTIYF. DNA for the CDR3: TGTGCCAGCAGTTACGAAGCCTACTCTGGAAACACCATATATTTT.

This clonotype was counted between two and nine times. The rearrangement joins TRBV28 to TRBJ1-5, with a tentative D call TRBD1 (6 bases). There are 18 residues in the CDR3. The germline V and J ends were trimmed by 5 bases and 3 bases, with 23 bases remaining between them. CDR1 and CDR2 from the germline V gene are MDHEN and SYDVKM. For the CDR3, the DNA is TGTGCCAGCAGTGCAAGTCAATTACAGGGTAACATCAATCAGCCCCAGCATTTT. Translated, it gives CASSASQLQGNINQPQHF.

This clonotype was seen repeatedly, ten times or more. CDR3 DNA: TGTGCCAGCACTGAGAATCGGGGACTAGCGGGAGTGTACGAGCAGTACTTC. Translation gives CASTENRGLAGVYEQYF. This chain joins TRBV6-2 or TRBV6-3 and TRBJ2-7; 14 bases are a match to TRBD2. The V gene end was trimmed by 7 bases and the J gene end by 4 bases; junction bases not matched to a gene: 12. This CDR3 comprises 17 residues. The germline V gene encodes CDR1 MNHEY and CDR2 SVGEGT.